This T cell receptor (beta chain) comes out of a study of cytotoxic CD8 clonotypes in ibrutinib-treated CLL. For the study at large: On average, about 92,000 productive rearrangements and under 300,000 productive templates per sample. Study observations and caveats: Sustained-remission patients were sampled at different times than progressing patients were. Patients had baseline clonality above age-matched healthy donors, and this clonality moved with circulating CD8+ T-cell counts.

Germline V gives CDR1 SGHAT, CDR2 FQNNGV. The V end was cut by 2 bases, the J end by 0 bases, with 11 bases between. CDR3 size: 16 residues. About this clone itself: Antigen: not known.

Here immunoSEQ multiplex PCR was the method, and the copy in TCRdb shows in-frame clones only, minus some. The sample consists of 40,000 to 55,000 clones, approximately 87% of them appearing once. Sequencing was performed on PBMCs, taken after 24 months of ibrutinib treatment. The J gene is TRBJ2-1, the V gene TRBV11-2; perhaps TRBD1 as D (7 bases). The clonotype was recovered from a human donor with chronic lymphocytic leukemia. The CDR3 spells CASSLRGDSSYNEQFF. CDR3 DNA: TGTGCCAGCAGCTTACGCGGGGACAGCTCCTACAATGAGCAGTTCTTC.